Sequencing of this T cell receptor (beta chain) was carried out in a study of blood T cell repertoires in COVID-19. Background on the study: Some COVID-19 samples were acute and others convalescent; all came from the United States, Italy and Spain. The cDNA or gDNA used as material had been derived from T cells, B-cell-depleted T cells, or PBMCs.

The germline V gene encodes CDR1 ENHRY and CDR2 SYGVKD. With V trimmed by 9 bases and J by 4 bases, 4 bases remained unmatched. This CDR3 has 13 residues. In the study's own analysis: It was from reference gene primer amplification that nucleated cell counts were estimated. Using immunoSEQ multiplex PCR, the repertoire was profiled, and TCRdb retains in-frame clones only, with some absent. V and J calls and clone size are as listed in that table; D and trimming were resolved from the DNA. The sample gives around 100,000 clones, approximately 85% of which show up once; about 10% is in the top ten. The chain links TRBV10-3 to TRBJ2-1; 9 nucleotides align to TRBD2. Specimen: peripheral blood. This clonotype was obtained from a man between 40 and 49 years old with active or convalescent COVID-19. CDR3 bases: TGTGCCATTGCGGGGGGGCCGTACAATGAGCAGTTCTTC. It specifies CAIAGGPYNEQFF.